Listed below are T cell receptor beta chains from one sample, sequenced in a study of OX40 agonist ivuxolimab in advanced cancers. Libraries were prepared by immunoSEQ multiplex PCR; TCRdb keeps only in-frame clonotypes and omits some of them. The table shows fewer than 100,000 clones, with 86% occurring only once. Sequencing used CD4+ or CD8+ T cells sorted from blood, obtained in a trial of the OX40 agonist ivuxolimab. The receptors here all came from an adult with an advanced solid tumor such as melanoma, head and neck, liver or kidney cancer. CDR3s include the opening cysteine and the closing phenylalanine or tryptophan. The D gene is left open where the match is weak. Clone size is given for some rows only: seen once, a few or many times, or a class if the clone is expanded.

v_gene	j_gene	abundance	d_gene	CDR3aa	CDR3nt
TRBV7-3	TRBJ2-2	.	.	CASTRNGVDTGELFF	TGTGCCAGCACCCGCAACGGGGTTGACACCGGGGAGCTGTTTTTT
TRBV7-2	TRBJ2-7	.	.	CASSLVGASYEQYF	TGTGCCAGCAGCTTAGTGGGGGCATCCTACGAGCAGTACTTC
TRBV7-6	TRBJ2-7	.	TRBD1	CASSPKRGPGGYEQYF	TGTGCCAGCAGCCCCAAGAGAGGTCCAGGGGGTTACGAGCAGTACTTC
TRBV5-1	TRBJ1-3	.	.	CASSMTTSGNTIYF	TGCGCCAGCAGCATGACTACCTCTGGAAACACCATATATTTT
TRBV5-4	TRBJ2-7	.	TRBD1	CASSFTGVDEQYF	TGTGCCAGCAGCTTTACAGGGGTCGACGAGCAGTACTTC
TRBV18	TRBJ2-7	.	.	CASSPPDARVSSYEQYF	TGTGCCAGCTCACCACCGGATGCCAGGGTCAGCTCCTACGAGCAGTACTTC
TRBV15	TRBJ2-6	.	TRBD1	CATSILGTGGRAGANVLTF	TGTGCCACCAGCATTCTAGGGACAGGGGGTAGAGCTGGGGCCAACGTCCTGACTTTC
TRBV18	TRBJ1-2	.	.	CASSPGDGYTF	TGTGCCAGCTCACCGGGGGATGGCTACACCTTC
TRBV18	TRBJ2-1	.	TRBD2	CASSPPRTSGFYNEQFF	TGTGCCAGCTCACCACCGAGGACTAGCGGTTTTTACAATGAGCAGTTCTTC
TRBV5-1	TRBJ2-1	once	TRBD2	CASMPAGRGNNEQFF	TGCGCCAGCATGCCAGCGGGAAGGGGAAACAATGAGCAGTTCTTC
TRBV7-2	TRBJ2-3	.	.	CASTHYSGDFTDTQYF	TGTGCCAGCACCCACTACTCGGGGGACTTCACAGATACGCAGTATTTT
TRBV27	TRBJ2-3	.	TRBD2	CASSLRLAGEGDTQYF	TGTGCCAGCAGTTTACGGCTAGCGGGTGAGGGGGATACGCAGTATTTT
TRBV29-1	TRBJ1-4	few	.	CSVGRGGEKLFF	TGCAGCGTTGGTCGGGGAGGTGAAAAACTGTTTTTT
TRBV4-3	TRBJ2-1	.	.	CASSQAFGPNEQFF	TGCGCCAGCAGCCAAGCTTTCGGGCCCAATGAGCAGTTCTTC
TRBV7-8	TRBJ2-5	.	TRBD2	CASSLVVAGGPQETQYF	TGTGCCAGCAGCTTAGTAGTAGCGGGGGGACCCCAAGAGACCCAGTACTTC
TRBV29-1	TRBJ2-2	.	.	CSVDASHTGELFF	TGCAGCGTTGACGCCAGCCACACCGGGGAGCTGTTTTTT
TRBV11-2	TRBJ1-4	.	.	CASSLGLNEKLFF	TGTGCCAGCAGCTTAGGCCTTAATGAAAAACTGTTTTTT
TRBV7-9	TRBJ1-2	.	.	CASSLGDGYYGYTF	TGTGCCAGCAGCTTAGGGGACGGATACTATGGCTACACCTTC
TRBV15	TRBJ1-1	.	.	CATRRPGTVNTEAFF	TGTGCCACCAGGCGGCCAGGGACCGTGAACACTGAAGCTTTCTTT
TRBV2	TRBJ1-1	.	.	CASRVLVNTEAFF	TGTGCCAGCAGGGTCCTCGTGAACACTGAAGCTTTCTTT
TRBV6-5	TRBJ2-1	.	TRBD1	CASSYSWTGDNEQFF	TGTGCCAGCAGTTACTCATGGACAGGGGACAATGAGCAGTTCTTC
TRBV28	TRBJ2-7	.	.	CASSLWGSLSYEQYF	TGTGCCAGCAGTTTATGGGGAAGCCTCTCCTACGAGCAGTACTTC
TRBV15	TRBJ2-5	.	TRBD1	CATSRGGSGGETQYF	TGTGCCACCAGCAGAGGTGGATCAGGGGGAGAGACCCAGTACTTC
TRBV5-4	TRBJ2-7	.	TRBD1	CASSPGTGGPYF	TGTGCCAGCAGCCCCGGGACAGGGGGCCCGTACTTC
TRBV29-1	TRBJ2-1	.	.	CSVASSSYNEQFF	TGCAGCGTTGCTAGCAGTTCCTACAATGAGCAGTTCTTC
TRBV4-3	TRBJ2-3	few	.	CASSQDTGATDTQYF	TGCGCCAGCAGCCAAGATACCGGGGCTACAGATACGCAGTATTTT
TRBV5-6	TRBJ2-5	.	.	CASSLMVRQETQYF	TGTGCCAGCAGCTTGATGGTCAGACAAGAGACCCAGTACTTC
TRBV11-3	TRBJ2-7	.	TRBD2	CASSLSWREGSYEQYF	TGTGCCAGCAGCCTCTCGTGGCGGGAGGGCTCCTACGAGCAGTACTTC
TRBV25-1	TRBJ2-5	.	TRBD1	CASSVGTAQETQYF	TGTGCCAGCAGTGTCGGGACAGCCCAAGAGACCCAGTACTTC
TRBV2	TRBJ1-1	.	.	CASGIDSNTEAFF	TGTGCCAGCGGGATTGACAGCAACACTGAAGCTTTCTTT
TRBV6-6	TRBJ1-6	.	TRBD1	CASRMGQATSPLHF	TGTGCCAGCAGGATGGGACAGGCAACATCACCCCTCCACTTT
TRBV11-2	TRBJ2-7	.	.	CASSPRTPPYEQYF	TGTGCCAGCAGCCCCCGGACACCCCCCTACGAGCAGTACTTC
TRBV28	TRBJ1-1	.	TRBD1	CASSLRQGRTEAFF	TGTGCCAGCAGCCTCCGACAGGGTCGCACTGAAGCTTTCTTT
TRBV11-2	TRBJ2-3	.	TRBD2	CASSLTSGGVDTQYF	TGTGCCAGCAGCTTGACTAGCGGGGGGGTAGATACGCAGTATTTT
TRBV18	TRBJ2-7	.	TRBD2	CASSPFWTSGAGAYEQYF	TGTGCCAGCTCACCATTTTGGACTAGCGGGGCCGGGGCCTACGAGCAGTACTTC
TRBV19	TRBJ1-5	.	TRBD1	CASSDRAGSDQPQHF	TGTGCCAGTAGTGACAGGGCGGGGTCCGATCAGCCCCAGCATTTT
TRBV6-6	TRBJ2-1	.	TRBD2	CASKERGISGDEQFF	TGTGCCAGCAAAGAGCGGGGGATTTCGGGCGATGAGCAGTTCTTC
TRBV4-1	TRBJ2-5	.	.	CASSHGLGEGETQYF	TGCGCCAGCAGCCACGGATTGGGCGAGGGGGAGACCCAGTACTTC
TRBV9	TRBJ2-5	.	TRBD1	CASSATGERETQYF	TGTGCCAGCAGCGCCACAGGGGAGCGTGAGACCCAGTACTTC
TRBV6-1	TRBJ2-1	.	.	CASSENRAGEQFF	TGTGCCAGCAGTGAAAACAGGGCGGGTGAGCAGTTCTTC
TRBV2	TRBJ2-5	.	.	CASSGRNRLSTETQYF	TGTGCCAGCAGTGGACGGAACAGGCTCTCCACGGAGACCCAGTACTTC
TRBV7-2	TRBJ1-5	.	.	CASSATGNQPQHF	TGTGCCAGCAGCGCCACAGGGAATCAGCCCCAGCATTTT
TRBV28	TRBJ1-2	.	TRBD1	CASSKPSQGNYGYTF	TGTGCCAGCAGTAAACCCTCACAGGGGAACTATGGCTACACCTTC
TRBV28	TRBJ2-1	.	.	CASSSAGAGGNEQFF	TGTGCCAGCAGTTCGGCGGGGGCCGGGGGGAATGAGCAGTTCTTC
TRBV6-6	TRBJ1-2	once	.	CASSPNRGTSHGYTF	TGTGCCAGCAGTCCCAATAGAGGTACTTCCCATGGCTACACCTTC
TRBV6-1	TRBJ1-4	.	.	CASSATRLFF	TGTGCCAGCAGTGCGACGAGGCTGTTTTTT
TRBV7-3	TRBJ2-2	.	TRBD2	CASSRFSSGGPGELFF	TGTGCCAGCAGCCGGTTTAGTAGCGGGGGGCCCGGGGAGCTGTTTTTT
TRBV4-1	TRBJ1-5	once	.	CASSLSRVRGPQPQHF	TGCGCCAGCAGCTTAAGCAGGGTCAGAGGGCCTCAGCCCCAGCATTTT
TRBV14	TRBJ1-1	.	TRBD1	CASSQLGRGPNTEAFF	TGTGCCAGCAGCCAATTGGGGAGGGGGCCGAACACTGAAGCTTTCTTT
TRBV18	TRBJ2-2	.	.	CASSPPARESHRGAVF	TGTGCCAGCTCACCACCCGCCAGGGAGAGTCACCGGGGAGCTGTTTTT
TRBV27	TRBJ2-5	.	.	CASSFAPVGGETQYF	TGTGCCAGCAGTTTTGCCCCCGTGGGGGGAGAGACCCAGTACTTC
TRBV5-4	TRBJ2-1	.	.	CASSLVSRNEQFF	TGTGCCAGCAGCTTGGTAAGCCGGAATGAGCAGTTCTTC
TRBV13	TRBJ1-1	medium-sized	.	CASSLMGVDTEAFF	TGTGCCAGCAGCTTAATGGGGGTTGACACTGAAGCTTTCTTT
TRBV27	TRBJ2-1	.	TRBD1	CASSTSGTVLNNEQFF	TGTGCCAGCAGTACCTCCGGGACAGTCTTAAACAATGAGCAGTTCTTC
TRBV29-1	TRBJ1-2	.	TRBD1	CSVGQPQANYGYTF	TGCAGCGTGGGACAGCCACAAGCTAACTATGGCTACACCTTC
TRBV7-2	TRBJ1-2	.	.	CASSPSGQTDGYTF	TGTGCCAGCAGCCCTTCAGGACAGACCGATGGCTACACCTTC
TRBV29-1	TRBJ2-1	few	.	CSVEPLGRYNEQFF	TGCAGCGTTGAACCTCTCGGGCGGTACAATGAGCAGTTCTTC
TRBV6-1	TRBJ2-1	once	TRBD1	CASRQRDRSNEQFF	TGTGCCAGCAGACAACGGGACAGGAGTAATGAGCAGTTCTTC
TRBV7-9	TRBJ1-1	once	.	CASSPARSHTEAFF	TGTGCCAGCAGCCCCGCCAGATCTCACACTGAAGCTTTCTTT
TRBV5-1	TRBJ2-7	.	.	CASSLTQAPYEQYF	TGCGCCAGCAGCTTGACACAGGCCCCCTACGAGCAGTACTTC